The 12 T cell receptor beta chains below come from one sample, sequenced in a study of blood T cell repertoires in COVID-19. Profiling relied on immunoSEQ multiplex PCR, and the TCRdb table lists in-frame clones only, not all of them. The sample consists of nearly 250,000 clones, around 86% of them appearing once. The sample was peripheral blood. These receptors all stem from a woman aged 55 to 70 who had recovered from COVID-19.

V usage is TRBV2 and J usage is TRBJ2-2, with 8 bases lining up with TRBD2. This CDR3 region has 16 residues. Germline trimming cut 6 bases from V and 2 bases from J; bases unmatched to any gene: 8. CDR1 and CDR2 (germline): SNHLY, FYNNEI. The CDR3 region has the DNA TGTGCCAGCAGCCCTTTCGGGGGGGCTAACACCGGGGAGCTGTTTTTT. The encoded protein is CASSPFGGANTGELFF.

The gene calls are TRBV28 and TRBJ2-3; D remains ambiguous. Per the germline V gene, CDR1 is MDHEN and CDR2 is SYDVKM. The CDR3 has 10 residues. V shed 6 bases and J shed 7 bases, with 5 bases lying between them. The CDR3 nucleotides are TGTGCCAGCAGCCGGTATACGCAGTATTTT. Translating it yields CASSRYTQYF.

The chain couples TRBV20-1 to TRBJ1-1; no reliable D call. V shed 3 bases and J shed 0 bases, with 5 bases lying between them. This CDR3 region has 12 residues. CDR1 is DFQATT, CDR2 SNEGSKA, per germline (reference sequence). The DNA of the CDR3 is TGCAGTGCTAGTAGCGTGAACACTGAAGCTTTCTTT. This encodes CSASSVNTEAFF.

The genes are TRBV19 and TRBJ2-1; 7 bases agree with TRBD2. V was pared by 6 bases and J by 0 bases, with 14 bases of the junction left unmatched. The germline CDR1 and CDR2 sequences are LNHDA and SQIVND (reference sequence). The CDR3 is 18 residues long. CDR3 loop: CASRPKGGGEGSYNEQFF. In DNA, the CDR3 is TGTGCCAGTAGACCCAAGGGTGGGGGGGAAGGCTCCTACAATGAGCAGTTCTTC.

The chain combines TRBV7-9 with TRBJ1-5; no clear D. From germline, CDR1 is SEHNR and CDR2 FQNEAQ (reference sequence). The CDR3 loop spans 16 amino acids. The V gene lost 3 bases and the J gene lost 4 bases, with 16 bases spanning the gap. For the CDR3, the DNA is TGTGCCAGCAGCTTGGGGAGAATTGGATTAAATCAGCCCCAGCATTTT. Translation gives CASSLGRIGLNQPQHF.

This chain uses TRBV5-6 with TRBJ1-5, with 7 bases identical to TRBD1. The CDR3 is 13 residues long. Looked up from germline, CDR1 is SGHDT and CDR2 is YYEEEE. With V trimmed by 2 bases and J by 6 bases, 2 bases remained unmatched. CDR3 residues: CASSLNRGQPQHF. As DNA, the CDR3 is TGTGCCAGCAGCTTAAACAGGGGTCAGCCCCAGCATTTT.

The chain carries TRBV4-1 and TRBJ2-3, with unresolved D. The germline V gene encodes CDR1 MGHRA and CDR2 YSYEKL. The ends were cut back, 8 bases at V and 2 bases at J, with 17 bases in the middle. The CDR3 runs 15 residues. The CDR3 region is CASQLGRIVTDTQYF. CDR3 coding DNA: TGCGCCAGCCAGTTGGGCAGAATAGTCACAGATACGCAGTATTTT.

This sequence joins TRBV18 and TRBJ2-3, with 12 bases that match TRBD2. J was trimmed by 4 bases and V by 1 base; bases with no gene match: 3. Germline CDR1 and CDR2: KGHSH and LQKENI. This CDR3 is 16 amino acids long. For the CDR3, the DNA is TGTGCCAGCTCACCACGGACTAGCGGGGCCTCAGATACGCAGTATTTT. As protein: CASSPRTSGASDTQYF.

The gene calls are TRBV10-3 and TRBJ2-1, with 8 bases fitting TRBD1. Germline V gives CDR1 ENHRY, CDR2 SYGVKD. This CDR3 has 19 residues. Trimming removed 7 bases from V and 5 bases from J; junction bases left unmatched: 22. The CDR3 protein is CAIMARGQTGSPGDNEQFF. CDR3 sequence (DNA): TGTGCCATCATGGCCAGGGGGCAGACGGGCAGCCCGGGAGACAATGAGCAGTTCTTC.

The chain couples TRBV19 to TRBJ2-7, with D perhaps matching TRBD2 (5 bases). The CDR3 is 15 amino acids. With 10 bases removed from V and 6 bases from J, the gap between germline ends came to 25 bases. From germline, CDR1 is LNHDA and CDR2 SQIVND (reference sequence). CDR3 protein: CATKLEVARFGEQYF. The CDR3 DNA follows: TGTGCCACGAAGCTGGAGGTGGCAAGGTTCGGCGAGCAGTACTTC.

The chain uses TRBV6-5 and TRBJ2-4; D might be TRBD2 (5 bases). The CDR3 length is 15 residues. Germline CDR1 and CDR2: MNHEY and SVGAGI. Trimming pared 6 bases from V and 0 bases from J, leaving 12 bases between. The DNA of the CDR3 is TGTGCCAGCAGCAAGGGAGTCGTAGCCAAAAACATTCAGTACTTC. It encodes CASSKGVVAKNIQYF.

CDR3 nucleotides: TGCGCCAGCAGCTTGGCCAGGGGGAATGAGCAGTTCTTC. Encoded protein: CASSLARGNEQFF. The chain combines TRBV5-1 with TRBJ2-1; 7 nucleotides line up with TRBD1. Germline V gives CDR1 SGHRS, CDR2 YFSETQ. The junction had 1 base not matched to a gene; V was cut back by 0 bases and J by 7 bases. The CDR3 sequence is 13 residues long.